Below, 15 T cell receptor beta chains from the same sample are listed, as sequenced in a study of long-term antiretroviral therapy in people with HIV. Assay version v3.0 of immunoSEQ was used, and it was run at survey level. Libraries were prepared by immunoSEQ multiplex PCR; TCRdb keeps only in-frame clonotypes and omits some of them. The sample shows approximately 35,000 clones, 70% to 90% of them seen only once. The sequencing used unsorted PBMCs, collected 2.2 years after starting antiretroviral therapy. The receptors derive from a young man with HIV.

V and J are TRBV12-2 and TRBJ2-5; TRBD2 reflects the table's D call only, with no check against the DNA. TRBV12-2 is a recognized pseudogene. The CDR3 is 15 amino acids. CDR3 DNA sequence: TGTGCAAGTCGCCCGGGACTAGGGTACCAAGAGACCCAGTACTTC. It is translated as CASRPGLGYQETQYF.

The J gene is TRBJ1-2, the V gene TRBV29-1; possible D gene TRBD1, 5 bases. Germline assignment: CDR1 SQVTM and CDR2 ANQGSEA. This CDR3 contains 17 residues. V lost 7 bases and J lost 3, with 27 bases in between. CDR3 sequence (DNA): TGCAGCGCCCTGGGTGGGGGTCGGGGCCGGAACTACTATGGCTACACCTTC. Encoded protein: CSALGGGRGRNYYGYTF.

DNA for the CDR3: TGTGCCAGCAGCGTAGTGGAGGCGGCATACCATGGCTACACCTTC. Encoded protein: CASSVVEAAYHGYTF. This chain joins TRBV9 and TRBJ1-2, with D unresolved. This CDR3 has 15 amino acids. Germline values: CDR1 SGDLS, CDR2 YYNGEE. Trimming left V 0 bases short and J 6 bases short, with 15 bases between.

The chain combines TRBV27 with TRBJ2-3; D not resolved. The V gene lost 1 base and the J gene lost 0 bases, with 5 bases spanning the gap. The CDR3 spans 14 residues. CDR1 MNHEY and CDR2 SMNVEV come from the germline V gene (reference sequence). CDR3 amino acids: CASSLLGSTDTQYF. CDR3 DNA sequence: TGTGCCAGCAGTTTATTGGGCAGCACAGATACGCAGTATTTT.

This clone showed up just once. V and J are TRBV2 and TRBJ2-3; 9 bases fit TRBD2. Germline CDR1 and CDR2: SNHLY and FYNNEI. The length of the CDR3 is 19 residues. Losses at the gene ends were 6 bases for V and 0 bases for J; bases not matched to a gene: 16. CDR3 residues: CASSGAAGGRASSTDTQYF. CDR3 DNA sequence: TGTGCCAGCAGCGGGGCGGCGGGCGGGAGGGCCTCTAGCACAGATACGCAGTATTTT.

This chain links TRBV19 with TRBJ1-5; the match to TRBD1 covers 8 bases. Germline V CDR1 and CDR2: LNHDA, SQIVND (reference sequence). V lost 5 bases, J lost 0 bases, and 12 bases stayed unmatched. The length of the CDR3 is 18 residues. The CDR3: CASSSAQGASYSNQPQHF. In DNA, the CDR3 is TGTGCCAGTAGTTCTGCGCAGGGGGCTTCGTATAGCAATCAGCCCCAGCATTTT.

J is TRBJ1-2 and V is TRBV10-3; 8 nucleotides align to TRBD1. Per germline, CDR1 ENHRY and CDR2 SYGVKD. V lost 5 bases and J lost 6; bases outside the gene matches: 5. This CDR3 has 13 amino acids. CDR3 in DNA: TGTGCCATCAGTAGAGACAGGGGCGATGGCTACACCTTC. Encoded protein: CAISRDRGDGYTF.

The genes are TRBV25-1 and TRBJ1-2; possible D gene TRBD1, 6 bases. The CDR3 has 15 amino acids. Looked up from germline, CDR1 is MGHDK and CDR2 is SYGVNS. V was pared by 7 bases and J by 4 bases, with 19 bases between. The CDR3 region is CASKSSGPGAYGYTF. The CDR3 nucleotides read TGTGCCAGCAAAAGTTCTGGACCGGGGGCCTATGGCTACACCTTC.

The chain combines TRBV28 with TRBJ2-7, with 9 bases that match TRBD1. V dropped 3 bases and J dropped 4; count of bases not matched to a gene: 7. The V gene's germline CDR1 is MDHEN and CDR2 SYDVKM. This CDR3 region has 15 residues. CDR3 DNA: TGTGCCAGCAGTTTCCCGGGACAGGGTCCGTACGAGCAGTACTTC. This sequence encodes CASSFPGQGPYEQYF.

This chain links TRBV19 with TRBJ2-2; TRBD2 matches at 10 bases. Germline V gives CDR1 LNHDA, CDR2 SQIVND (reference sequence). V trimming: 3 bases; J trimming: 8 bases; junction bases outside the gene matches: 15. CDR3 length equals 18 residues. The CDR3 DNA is TGTGCCAGTAGTATGGGACCAGCGGGAGGGAGTACTTTAGGGGAGCTGTTTTTT. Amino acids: CASSMGPAGGSTLGELFF.

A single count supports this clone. CDR3 loop: CAIIGHLVRGPTDTGELFF. The CDR3 region has the DNA TGTGCCATCATCGGGCACCTCGTTAGGGGGCCTACGGACACCGGGGAGCTGTTTTTT. The rearrangement links TRBV10-3 to TRBJ2-2; 7 nucleotides align to TRBD1. The CDR3 covers 19 residues. The V gene's germline CDR1 is ENHRY and CDR2 SYGVKD. With V trimmed by 7 bases and J by 3 bases, 20 bases remained unmatched.

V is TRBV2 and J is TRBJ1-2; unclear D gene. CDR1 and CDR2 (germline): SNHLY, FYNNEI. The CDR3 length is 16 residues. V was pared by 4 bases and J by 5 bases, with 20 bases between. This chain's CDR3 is CASSAGGFVRRYGYTF. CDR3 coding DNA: TGTGCCAGCAGTGCAGGCGGATTCGTAAGGAGGTATGGCTACACCTTC.

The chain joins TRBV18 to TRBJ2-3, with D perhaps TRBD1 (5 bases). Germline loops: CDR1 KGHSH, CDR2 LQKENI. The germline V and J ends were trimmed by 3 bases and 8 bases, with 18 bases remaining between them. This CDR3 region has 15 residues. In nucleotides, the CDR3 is TGTGCCAGCTCACCTTCGGAAGGGGATAGGGGTACGCAGTATTTT. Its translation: CASSPSEGDRGTQYF.

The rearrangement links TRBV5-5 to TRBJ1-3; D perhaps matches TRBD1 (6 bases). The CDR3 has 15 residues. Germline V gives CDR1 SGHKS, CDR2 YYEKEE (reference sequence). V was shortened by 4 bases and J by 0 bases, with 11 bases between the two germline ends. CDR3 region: CASSMDRDSGNTIYF. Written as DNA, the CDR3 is TGTGCCAGCAGCATGGACAGAGACTCTGGAAACACCATATATTTT.

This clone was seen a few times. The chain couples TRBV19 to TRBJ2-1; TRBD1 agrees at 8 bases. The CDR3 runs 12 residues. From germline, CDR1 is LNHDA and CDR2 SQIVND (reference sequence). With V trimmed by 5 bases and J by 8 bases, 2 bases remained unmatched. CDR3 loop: CASSATGDEQFF. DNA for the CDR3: TGTGCCAGTAGTGCGACAGGGGATGAGCAGTTCTTC. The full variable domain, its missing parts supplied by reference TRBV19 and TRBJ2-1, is DGGITQSPKYLFRKEGQNVTLSCEQNLNHDAMYWYRQDPGQGLRLIYYSQIVNDFQKGDIAEGYSVSREKKESFPLTVTSAQKNPTAFYLCASSATGDEQFFGPGTRLTVL.